These 23 T cell receptor beta chains were all obtained from the same sample, sequenced in a study of cytomegalovirus exposure and HLA in healthy donors (TCRdb year 2017). Receptors were amplified or captured by the immunoSEQ multiplex PCR assay. A mixture of 60 forward primers for TCR Vbeta segments and 13 reverse primers for TCR Jbeta segments was used in the multiplex PCR. The table comes from immuneACCESS by way of TCRdb, which keeps in-frame sequences with V and J called. Part of the clones is missing from these tables; in studies checked, under half for an unresolved V gene and the rest for unknown reasons. This sample comprises about 160,000 clones, about 64% of them detected only once. Approximately 1.5% of the sample is taken by the ten largest. The specimen sequenced was PBMCs. Receptors originate from a man in his fifties or sixties in good health and CMV-seronegative.

The J gene is TRBJ1-1, the V gene TRBV27; TRBD1 matches at 9 bases. This CDR3 is 13 amino acids long. Germline V gene data show CDR1 as MNHEY and CDR2 as SMNVEV (reference sequence). The junction had 10 bases not matched to a gene; V was cut back by 5 bases and J by 12 bases. The CDR3 loop reads CASSLTGTGRTFF. The CDR3 coding sequence is TGTGCCAGCAGTCTAACCGGGACAGGGCGAACTTTCTTT.

This clone was counted only a few times. The chain is built from TRBV4-1 and TRBJ2-1, with 9 positions matching TRBD2. In germline, CDR1 is MGHRA, CDR2 YSYEKL. The CDR3 contains 18 residues. The V gene end was trimmed by 0 bases and the J gene end by 7 bases; junction bases not matched to a gene: 13. CDR3 loop: CASSQDPLYSGGQNEQFF. The CDR3 DNA follows: TGCGCCAGCAGCCAAGATCCTCTCTATAGCGGGGGTCAGAATGAGCAGTTCTTC.

The chain uses TRBV5-4 and TRBJ2-4; the match to TRBD2 covers 8 bases. The CDR3 spans 16 residues. V shed 0 bases, J shed 5 bases, and the junction held 7 bases outside the gene matches. The germline V gene encodes CDR1 SGHNT and CDR2 YYREEE (reference sequence). In DNA form, the CDR3 reads TGTGCCAGCAGCTTGGCCGGGGGGGCCAAGGAAAACATTCAGTACTTC. This encodes CASSLAGGAKENIQYF.

The V and J genes are TRBV5-5 and TRBJ2-1; 9 bases fit TRBD2. The V gene's germline CDR1 is SGHKS and CDR2 YYEKEE (reference sequence). Trimming at V came to 0 bases and at J to 3 bases, leaving 4 bases not matched to a gene. This CDR3 comprises 16 residues. CDR3 coding DNA: TGTGCCAGCAGCTTGGAGCGGGGGGTCGTCTACAATGAGCAGTTCTTC. Translated, it gives CASSLERGVVYNEQFF. Full variable domain (outside the CDR3, taken from reference TRBV5-5 and TRBJ2-1): DAGVTQSPTHLIKTRGQQVTLRCSPISGHKSVSWYQQVLGQGPQFIFQYYEKEERGRGNFPDRFSARQFPNYSSELNVNALLLGDSALYLCASSLERGVVYNEQFFGPGTRLTVL.

This clone was picked up a small number of times. The J gene is TRBJ1-4, the V gene TRBV5-1; 7 bases map to TRBD1. CDR3 length: 14 amino acids. CDR1 and CDR2 (germline): SGHRS, YFSETQ. Trimming cost V 4 bases and J 5 bases; bases outside gene matches: 5. CDR3 in amino acids: CASSIGQVNEKLFF. CDR3 sequence (DNA): TGCGCCAGCAGCATAGGACAGGTGAATGAAAAACTGTTTTTT. The whole variable domain, filled in from reference TRBV5-1 and TRBJ1-4, reads KAGVTQTPRYLIKTRGQQVTLSCSPISGHRSVSWYQQTPGQGLQFLFEYFSETQRNKGNFPGRFSGRQFSNSRSEMNVSTLELGDSALYLCASSIGQVNEKLFFGSGTQLSVL.

V usage is TRBV7-9 and J usage is TRBJ1-1; no reliable D call. Germline V gene data show CDR1 as SEHNR and CDR2 as FQNEAQ (reference sequence). The V end lost 1 base, the J end lost 3 bases, and 9 bases lay between the germline ends. CDR3 length: 14 amino acids. CDR3 protein: CASSLGPQDTEAFF. CDR3 nucleotide sequence: TGTGCCAGCAGCTTAGGCCCGCAGGACACTGAAGCTTTCTTT.

This clone occurred a few times. The chain employs TRBV29-1 and TRBJ2-1; 12 positions match TRBD2. CDR1 and CDR2 from the germline V gene are SQVTM and ANQGSEA. V shed 3 bases and J 7 bases; nucleotides not matched to a gene: 7. CDR3 length: 15 amino acids. CDR3 region: CSVDALAGGGNEQFF. The CDR3 nucleotides read TGCAGCGTTGACGCCCTAGCGGGGGGGGGAAATGAGCAGTTCTTC.

The J gene is TRBJ1-6, the V gene TRBV4-1, with TRBD1 matching 7 bases. Germline CDR1 reads MGHRA; CDR2 reads YSYEKL. V lost 5 bases and J lost 9; bases outside the gene matches: 13. The CDR3 contains 16 residues. CDR3 loop: CASSASQQGLGSPLHF. CDR3 sequence (DNA): TGCGCCAGCAGCGCGAGCCAACAGGGGTTGGGTTCACCCCTCCACTTT.

This clone came up a few times. V gene TRBV25-1 combines with J gene TRBJ1-2, with D unresolved. The CDR3 runs to 16 residues. Germline loops: CDR1 MGHDK, CDR2 SYGVNS. V lost 3 bases and J 2 bases, leaving 16 bases between the germline ends. Here the CDR3 reads CASSEVGGRSNYGYTF. As DNA, the CDR3 is TGTGCCAGCAGTGAGGTAGGAGGCAGGAGCAACTATGGCTACACCTTC.

This clone was recorded a few times. The genes are TRBV28 and TRBJ1-1; D remains unclear. From germline, CDR1 is MDHEN and CDR2 SYDVKM. Trimming left V 7 bases short and J 1 base short, with 13 bases between. The CDR3 covers 14 residues. The CDR3 DNA follows: TGTGCCAGCACCTACGGGGTGAGGAACACTGAAGCTTTCTTT. It codes for CASTYGVRNTEAFF.

This clone was observed a few times. The chain has TRBV28 and TRBJ1-5, with TRBD1 matching over 10 bases. From germline, CDR1 is MDHEN and CDR2 SYDVKM. This CDR3 has 18 amino acids. V was clipped by 7 bases and J by 3 bases; unmatched bases: 15. In DNA, the CDR3 is TGTGCCAGCACCGCGACAGGGGGCAAGCTTCCGCCCAATCAGCCCCAGCATTTT. This translates into CASTATGGKLPPNQPQHF.

The V call is TRBV28, the J call TRBJ2-3, with 11 bases identical to TRBD2. The trim removed 5 bases at V and 8 bases at J, leaving 12 bases unmatched. Per germline, CDR1 MDHEN and CDR2 SYDVKM. This CDR3 comprises 16 residues. The CDR3 region is CASSGLAGPRQGTQYF. CDR3 DNA sequence: TGTGCCAGCAGTGGACTAGCGGGCCCACGTCAGGGTACGCAGTATTTT.

The chain couples TRBV19 to TRBJ1-5; D call uncertain. V was cut by 5 bases and J by 5 bases, with 16 bases left in between. Germline V gives CDR1 LNHDA, CDR2 SQIVND (reference sequence). This CDR3 has 15 amino acids. CDR3 coding DNA: TGTGCCAGTAGTTCAGAGCACAGCGGATATCAGCCCCAGCATTTT. Translation gives CASSSEHSGYQPQHF.

In regard to this clone: The junction departs from germline at one end; a sequencing error may be responsible. This chain uses TRBV7-7 with TRBJ1-1; D might be TRBD1 (6 bases). The CDR3 contains 13 residues. CDR1 is SSHAT and CDR2 is FNYEAQ in the germline V gene (reference sequence). The CDR3 here is CASSKDRNTEAFF. In DNA, the CDR3 is TGTGCTAGCAGCAAGGACAGGAACACTGAAGCTTTCTTT. The full variable domain, with the rest looked up from reference TRBV7-7 and TRBJ1-1, is GAGVSQSPRYKVTKRGQDVTLRCDPISSHATLYWYQQALGQGPEFLTYFNYEAQPDKSGLPSDRFSAERPEGSISTLTIQRTEQRDSAMYRCASSKDRNTEAFFGQGTRLTVV.

This chain connects TRBV7-2 to TRBJ1-2; 7 bases map to TRBD1. Trimming removed 5 bases from V and 6 bases from J; junction bases left unmatched: 6. The CDR3 runs to 13 residues. The germline V gene has CDR1 SGHTA and CDR2 FQGNSA. The CDR3 here is CASSPKQGNGYTF. CDR3 nucleotide sequence: TGTGCCAGCAGCCCGAAACAGGGGAATGGCTACACCTTC.

This CDR3 is CASSDPGTGTYEQYF. The CDR3 DNA follows: TGTGCCAGCAGTGATCCCGGGACAGGGACCTACGAGCAGTACTTC. This chain uses TRBV6-1 with TRBJ2-7; TRBD1 matches 9 bases. CDR3 length: 15 residues. J lost 2 bases, V lost 3 bases, and 5 bases had no gene match. Germline CDR1 and CDR2: MNHNS and SASEGT.

This clone came up once. Germline is not matched at one junction end, which may reflect a read error. The V call is TRBV2, the J call TRBJ1-3; tentatively, D is TRBD1 (5 bases). From germline, CDR1 is SNHLY and CDR2 FYNNEI. The CDR3 totals 17 residues. DNA of the CDR3: TGTGCCGGCAGGCCCGGGCGGGGACCCTTCTCTGGAAACACCATATATTTT. Translation: CAGRPGRGPFSGNTIYF.

The chain combines TRBV18 with TRBJ1-5; D gene ambiguous. Trimming stripped 2 bases from V and 0 bases from J, with 8 bases between. The CDR3 consists of 15 residues. Germline CDR1 reads KGHSH; CDR2 reads LQKENI. CDR3 in DNA: TGTGCCAGCTCACCAGAGGCAGCTAGCAATCAGCCCCAGCATTTT. Translating it yields CASSPEAASNQPQHF. Using reference TRBV18 and TRBJ1-5 for the parts outside the CDR3, the full variable domain is NAGVMQNPRHLVRRRGQEARLRCSPMKGHSHVYWYRQLPEEGLKFMVYLQKENIIDESGMPKERFSAEFPKEGPSILRIQQVVRGDSAAYFCASSPEAASNQPQHFGDGTRLSIL.

The rearrangement joins TRBV29-1 to TRBJ2-3; D call uncertain. With 7 bases removed from V and 5 bases from J, the gap between germline ends came to 7 bases. CDR1 and CDR2 from the germline V gene are SQVTM and ANQGSEA. The CDR3 contains 10 residues. CDR3 region: CSARRDTQYF. The CDR3 bases are TGCAGCGCCCGTAGAGATACGCAGTATTTT.

The V call is TRBV7-2, the J call TRBJ2-5; 8 bases line up with TRBD1. V shed 6 bases and J 6 bases; nucleotides not matched to a gene: 12. The germline CDR1 and CDR2 sequences are SGHTA and FQGNSA. The CDR3 sequence is 15 residues long. The CDR3, as DNA: TGTGCCAGCAGTTCAGATAGGCAGGGGGCGAAGACCCAGTACTTC. Its translation is CASSSDRQGAKTQYF.

This clone appeared a single time. J is TRBJ2-7 and V is TRBV18, with D possibly matching TRBD1 (5 bases). CDR3 length equals 14 residues. The germline CDR1 and CDR2 sequences are KGHSH and LQKENI. V lost 3 bases, J lost 0 bases, and 9 bases lay in between. Here the CDR3 reads CASSPQTDSYEQYF. The CDR3 bases are TGTGCCAGCTCACCGCAGACAGACTCCTACGAGCAGTACTTC.

This clone showed up just a few times. The chain combines TRBV13 with TRBJ2-7; D possibly corresponds to TRBD1 (6 bases). From germline, CDR1 is PRHDT and CDR2 FYEKMQ (reference sequence). This CDR3 has 12 amino acids. The V gene lost 5 bases and the J gene lost 13 bases, with 18 bases spanning the gap. The CDR3 nucleotides are TGTGCCAGCAGCCCGCGGAAGGGCAGGGGCTACTTC. This translates into CASSPRKGRGYF.

The gene calls are TRBV5-1 and TRBJ2-7; 8 nucleotides line up with TRBD1. In germline, CDR1 is SGHRS, CDR2 YFSETQ. This CDR3 is 16 amino acids long. The J segment lost 4 bases and the V segment lost 4 bases, leaving 13 bases of the junction unmatched. CDR3 protein: CASSTAPTGDGYEQYF. DNA of the CDR3: TGCGCCAGCAGCACGGCACCGACAGGGGATGGGTACGAGCAGTACTTC.